The next 26 T cell receptor beta chains were all read from a single sample in a study of radiation and T cells in renal cell carcinoma. The protocol was immunoSEQ multiplex PCR, while the TCRdb copy is restricted to in-frame clones and leaves out a portion. The table shows roughly 140,000 clones, with about 87% occurring only once. This sample's time point: blood 2 weeks post-SBRT. The treatment was: 15 Gy SBRT to primary tumor, nephrectomy 4 weeks later. The sequencing here drew on blood, taken from a patient whose treatment included radiotherapy and nephrectomy. These receptors came from a woman between 45 and 65 years old with renal cell carcinoma.

The chain is built from TRBV4-1 and TRBJ1-2, with 7 bases that match TRBD1. CDR3 length equals 16 residues. The germline CDR1 and CDR2 sequences are MGHRA and YSYEKL. Trimming removed 3 bases from V and 5 bases from J; junction bases left unmatched: 12. CDR3 sequence: CASSQVGGQFPYGYTF. The CDR3 bases are TGCGCCAGCAGCCAGGTCGGGGGACAGTTTCCGTATGGCTACACCTTC.

The chain carries TRBV19 and TRBJ2-1; D remains unclear. CDR1 is LNHDA, CDR2 SQIVND, per germline (reference sequence). This CDR3 has 14 residues. The germline V and J ends were trimmed by 8 bases and 0 bases, with 11 bases remaining between them. The CDR3 protein is CASETRSSYNEQFF. DNA of the CDR3: TGTGCCAGTGAAACCAGGAGCTCCTACAATGAGCAGTTCTTC. Based on the CDR3 plus reference TRBV19 and TRBJ2-1, the full variable domain is DGGITQSPKYLFRKEGQNVTLSCEQNLNHDAMYWYRQDPGQGLRLIYYSQIVNDFQKGDIAEGYSVSREKKESFPLTVTSAQKNPTAFYLCASETRSSYNEQFFGPGTRLTVL.

V gene TRBV4-3 combines with J gene TRBJ1-4, with D tentatively TRBD1 (5 bases). V was pared by 0 bases and J by 11 bases, with 16 bases between. The germline CDR1 and CDR2 sequences are LGHNA and YSLEER. The CDR3 has 15 amino acids. The chain's CDR3 is CASSQDFQGGRKLFF. The CDR3 bases are TGCGCCAGCAGCCAAGATTTTCAGGGAGGTCGCAAACTGTTTTTT.

The chain recombines TRBV19 with TRBJ1-5; perhaps TRBD1 as D (6 bases). This CDR3 region has 14 residues. Germline lookup yields CDR1 LNHDA and CDR2 SQIVND (reference sequence). The germline V and J ends were trimmed by 7 bases and 3 bases, with 13 bases remaining between them. The CDR3 region has the DNA TGTGCCAGTACCGGACAGCCCTTCAATCAGCCCCAGCATTTT. This gives the protein CASTGQPFNQPQHF.

The J gene is TRBJ2-2, the V gene TRBV29-1; D not certain. This CDR3 has 13 amino acids. Germline V gene lookup returns CDR1 SQVTM and CDR2 ANQGSEA. Trimming stripped 4 bases from V and 2 bases from J, with 8 bases between. The CDR3 nucleotides read TGCAGCGTTGCTCCAGTTAACACCGGGGAGCTGTTTTTT. Protein: CSVAPVNTGELFF.

This clone was counted only a few times. The chain recombines TRBV6-6 with TRBJ1-1, with 8 bases identical to TRBD1. The length of the CDR3 is 15 residues. Per germline, CDR1 MNHNY and CDR2 SVGAGI (reference sequence). The V and J ends lost 4 bases and 2 bases, in that order; junction bases with no gene match: 6. Here the CDR3 DNA reads TGTGCCAGCAGTTCTAACGACAGGGGTAACACTGAAGCTTTCTTT. As protein: CASSSNDRGNTEAFF.

This chain joins TRBV10-1 and TRBJ2-7; possible D gene TRBD2, 5 bases. Germline V lookup: CDR1 WNHNN, CDR2 SYGVQD (reference sequence). The V end was cut by 7 bases, the J end by 5 bases, with 15 bases between. The CDR3 length is 13 residues. In DNA form, the CDR3 reads TGCGCCAGCACCGAGCGGAAGGTCAACGAGCAGTACTTC. Protein product: CASTERKVNEQYF.

The chain links TRBV5-1 to TRBJ1-3; TRBD1 agrees at 7 bases. Germline V gene data show CDR1 as SGHRS and CDR2 as YFSETQ. V lost 0 bases to trimming and J lost 0 bases; unmatched junction nucleotides: 3. CDR3 length: 16 residues. The CDR3 DNA reads as TGCGCCAGCAGCTTGGCAAGGGACAGCTCTGGAAACACCATATATTTT. As protein: CASSLARDSSGNTIYF. Full variable domain (outside the CDR3, taken from reference TRBV5-1 and TRBJ1-3): KAGVTQTPRYLIKTRGQQVTLSCSPISGHRSVSWYQQTPGQGLQFLFEYFSETQRNKGNFPGRFSGRQFSNSRSEMNVSTLELGDSALYLCASSLARDSSGNTIYFGEGSWLTVV.

This chain joins TRBV19 and TRBJ1-2; possibly TRBD1 for D (5 bases). Trimming took 2 bases from V and 5 from J, leaving 12 bases between them. Germline V gene data show CDR1 as LNHDA and CDR2 as SQIVND (reference sequence). This CDR3 spans 14 amino acids. The CDR3 nucleotides read TGTGCCAGTAGTATATCGGGGCATCCGTATGGCTACACCTTC. This encodes CASSISGHPYGYTF.

The chain is built from TRBV2 and TRBJ1-5; 10 positions agree with TRBD1. With V trimmed by 4 bases and J by 6 bases, 9 bases remained unmatched. This CDR3 region has 16 residues. The germline CDR1 and CDR2 sequences are SNHLY and FYNNEI. The CDR3 is CASSVSGTGVGQPQHF. The CDR3 region has the DNA TGTGCCAGCAGTGTATCCGGGACAGGGGTGGGTCAGCCCCAGCATTTT.

This chain joins TRBV18 and TRBJ2-3, with 9 bases matching TRBD1. Germline CDR1 reads KGHSH; CDR2 reads LQKENI. This CDR3 is built from 15 residues. V lost 6 bases and J lost 5; bases outside the gene matches: 9. CDR3: CASSQDRGHQDTQYF. Here the CDR3 DNA reads TGTGCCAGCTCCCAGGACAGGGGTCATCAAGATACGCAGTATTTT.

V and J are TRBV2 and TRBJ1-5, with D tentatively TRBD1 (5 bases). The CDR3 spans 17 residues. Germline CDR1 and CDR2: SNHLY and FYNNEI. The V and J ends lost 4 bases and 2 bases respectively, with 18 bases between them. The CDR3 DNA reads as TGTGCCAGCAGTGTACGATTGTGGGGGGACCGCAATCAGCCCCAGCATTTT. As protein: CASSVRLWGDRNQPQHF.

V gene TRBV19 combines with J gene TRBJ1-1; no firm D call. The germline V gene has CDR1 LNHDA and CDR2 SQIVND (reference sequence). The V end was cut by 3 bases, the J end by 6 bases, with 14 bases between. CDR3 length: 14 residues. The CDR3 is CASSIDRSWPEAFF. CDR3 coding DNA: TGTGCCAGTAGTATTGACCGAAGTTGGCCTGAAGCTTTCTTT.

CDR3 in amino acids: CASSPRRGGSQPQHF. CDR3 in DNA: TGTGCCAGCTCACCTCGCAGGGGTGGGAGTCAGCCCCAGCATTTT. The rearrangement links TRBV18 to TRBJ1-5, with D possibly TRBD1 on 6 matching bases. The germline V gene encodes CDR1 KGHSH and CDR2 LQKENI. The CDR3 length is 15 residues. V dropped 3 bases and J dropped 6 bases, with 15 bases sitting between them.

The V and J genes are TRBV19 and TRBJ1-5; 7 nucleotides match TRBD1. Germline trimming cut 1 base from V and 7 bases from J; bases unmatched to any gene: 10. Per the germline V gene, CDR1 is LNHDA and CDR2 is SQIVND (reference sequence). The CDR3 sequence is 16 residues long. CDR3 bases: TGTGCCAGTAGTATAGCGCAGACAGGGAGAGGCCAGCCCCAGCATTTT. Translated, it gives CASSIAQTGRGQPQHF.

J is TRBJ1-5 and V is TRBV7-8; weak D call: TRBD1 (6 bases). Germline CDR1 reads SGHVS; CDR2 reads FQNEAQ. The CDR3 extends over 17 amino acids. Trimming cost V 5 bases and J 3 bases, with 20 bases left between them. The CDR3 bases are TGTGCCAGCAGCCCTGTGCTAGGGGGGAGGGACAATCAGCCCCAGCATTTT. Translating it yields CASSPVLGGRDNQPQHF. The whole variable domain, filled in from reference TRBV7-8 and TRBJ1-5, reads GAGVSQSPRYKVAKRGQDVALRCDPISGHVSLFWYQQALGQGPEFLTYFQNEAQLDKSGLPSDRFFAERPEGSVSTLKIQRTQQEDSAVYLCASSPVLGGRDNQPQHFGDGTRLSIL.

In this sample, this clone turned up a few times. The chain employs TRBV7-9 and TRBJ1-1, with D maybe TRBD1 (5 bases). Trimming pared 1 base from V and 4 bases from J, leaving 10 bases between. The germline gives CDR1 SEHNR, CDR2 FQNEAQ (reference sequence). This CDR3 has 14 residues. This chain's CDR3 is CASSLDGGITEAFF. The CDR3, as DNA: TGTGCCAGCAGCTTAGACGGGGGAATCACTGAAGCTTTCTTT. Supplemented by reference TRBV7-9 and TRBJ1-1, the full variable domain reads DTGVSQNPRHKITKRGQNVTFRCDPISEHNRLYWYRQTLGQGPEFLTYFQNEAQLEKSRLLSDRFSAERPKGSFSTLEIQRTEQGDSAMYLCASSLDGGITEAFFGQGTRLTVV.

V is TRBV6-6 and J is TRBJ1-1; D not resolved. Germline CDR1 is MNHNY and CDR2 is SVGAGI (reference sequence). CDR3 size: 14 residues. The CDR3 region has the DNA TGTACCGCTCAATCACAATTGGGTGTCACTGAAGCTTTCTTT. As protein: CTAQSQLGVTEAFF.

The chain carries TRBV7-8 and TRBJ1-6, with D maybe TRBD1 (6 bases). The CDR3 is 15 residues long. Germline V gives CDR1 SGHVS, CDR2 FQNEAQ. V dropped 5 bases and J dropped 5 bases, with 13 bases sitting between them. CDR3 nucleotides: TGTGCCAGCAGCACATTTAGGGGGGATAATTCACCCCTCCACTTT. It yields the protein CASSTFRGDNSPLHF.

The chain uses TRBV11-2 and TRBJ1-5; D possibly corresponds to TRBD1 (5 bases). The CDR3 sequence is 16 residues long. The germline V gene has CDR1 SGHAT and CDR2 FQNNGV. With 3 bases removed from V and 4 bases from J, the gap between germline ends came to 16 bases. The CDR3 sequence: CASSLQGGIANQPQHF. The CDR3 DNA reads as TGTGCCAGCAGCTTGCAGGGAGGCATAGCAAATCAGCCCCAGCATTTT. Full variable domain (rest looked up from reference TRBV11-2 and TRBJ1-5): EAGVAQSPRYKIIEKRQSVAFWCNPISGHATLYWYQQILGQGPKLLIQFQNNGVVDDSQLPKDRFSAERLKGVDSTLKIQPAKLEDSAVYLCASSLQGGIANQPQHFGDGTRLSIL.

The V and J genes are TRBV5-1 and TRBJ1-3; TRBD1 aligns across 7 bases. CDR3 length equals 15 residues. V trimming: 5 bases; J trimming: 1 base; junction bases outside the gene matches: 6. Germline V gene data show CDR1 as SGHRS and CDR2 as YFSETQ. The CDR3 protein is CASRPQGGSGNTIYF. The CDR3 coding sequence is TGCGCCAGCAGGCCCCAGGGGGGATCTGGAAACACCATATATTTT. Using reference TRBV5-1 and TRBJ1-3 for the parts outside the CDR3, the full variable domain is KAGVTQTPRYLIKTRGQQVTLSCSPISGHRSVSWYQQTPGQGLQFLFEYFSETQRNKGNFPGRFSGRQFSNSRSEMNVSTLELGDSALYLCASRPQGGSGNTIYFGEGSWLTVV.

The gene calls are TRBV5-1 and TRBJ2-3, with 10 bases aligning to TRBD2. Germline lookup yields CDR1 SGHRS and CDR2 YFSETQ. Trimming took 4 bases from V and 1 from J; bases not matched to a gene: 6. The length of the CDR3 is 16 residues. This chain's CDR3 is CASSNGLAGGTDTQYF. The CDR3 DNA sequence: TGCGCCAGCAGCAACGGGCTAGCGGGGGGCACAGATACGCAGTATTTT.

The rearrangement uses TRBV6-5 and TRBJ1-2; 7 nucleotides align to TRBD1. Germline V gene lookup returns CDR1 MNHEY and CDR2 SVGAGI. This CDR3 contains 14 residues. The J segment lost 5 bases and the V segment lost 6 bases, leaving 9 bases of the junction unmatched. DNA of the CDR3: TGTGCCAGCAGCCCCGGGACAGTTGGGTATGGCTACACCTTC. Translated: CASSPGTVGYGYTF.

The CDR3: CASSFYGQAETQYF. The CDR3 coding sequence is TGTGCCAGCAGCTTTTATGGACAGGCAGAGACCCAGTACTTC. The genes are TRBV7-2 and TRBJ2-5; 7 bases map to TRBD1. There are 14 residues in the CDR3. The germline CDR1 and CDR2 sequences are SGHTA and FQGNSA. J was trimmed by 4 bases and V by 3 bases; bases with no gene match: 5. The variable domain in full, with the rest retrieved from reference TRBV7-2 and TRBJ2-5, is GAGVSQSPSNKVTEKGKDVELRCDPISGHTALYWYRQSLGQGLEFLIYFQGNSAPDKSGLPSDRFSAERTGGSVSTLTIQRTQQEDSAVYLCASSFYGQAETQYFGPGTRLLVL.

J is TRBJ2-7 and V is TRBV2; possible D gene TRBD1, 6 bases. The V end lost 8 bases, the J end lost 2 bases, and 10 bases lay between the germline ends. The CDR3 sequence is 12 residues long. CDR1 and CDR2 (germline): SNHLY, FYNNEI. The CDR3 reads CASGQLPYEQYF. CDR3 coding DNA: TGTGCCAGCGGACAGTTACCCTACGAGCAGTACTTC.

This chain links TRBV10-3 with TRBJ1-2, with 11 bases that match TRBD1. V gave up 2 bases and J gave up 5 bases; unmatched junction bases: 1. There are 14 residues in the CDR3. The germline V gene encodes CDR1 ENHRY and CDR2 SYGVKD. CDR3 sequence: CAISEGQGAYGYTF. CDR3 coding DNA: TGTGCCATCAGTGAGGGACAGGGGGCGTATGGCTACACCTTC.